These T cell receptor beta chains were read from a single sample in a study of CXCR3-negative and CXCR3-positive naive CD8 T cells. TCRdb re-called the 5' RACE reads, yielding one record per CDR3 amino acid sequence without DNA. In total, the table holds under 90,000 distinct CDR3 sequences. The source material was naive CXCR3+ CD8+ T cells from blood. Source of these receptors: a human donor in good health. Some clones in this sample may be carry-over from other donors' samples. Both conserved end residues are part of each CDR3. Fields, in order: V gene, J gene, CDR3 protein.

TRBV29-1,TRBJ1-2,CSVEDEGRGRSYTF
TRBV3-1,TRBJ1-1,CASSQEAGAYTEAFF
TRBV6-5,TRBJ2-2,CASSYNGAWDTGELFF
TRBV27,TRBJ2-1,CASSLSGVNEQFF
TRBV12-3/TRBV12-4,TRBJ2-3,CASSYTRVTDTQYF
TRBV3-1,TRBJ1-6,CASSQDRLGVLYNSPLHF
TRBV25-1,TRBJ1-2,CASSEYFNPEVNGYGYTF
TRBV9,TRBJ1-2,CASSPWADIHGYTF
TRBV12-3/TRBV12-4,TRBJ1-5,CASKDRGLQPQHF
TRBV27,TRBJ1-4,CASSRAEKLFF
TRBV5-1,TRBJ2-5,CASSFGQGRETQYF